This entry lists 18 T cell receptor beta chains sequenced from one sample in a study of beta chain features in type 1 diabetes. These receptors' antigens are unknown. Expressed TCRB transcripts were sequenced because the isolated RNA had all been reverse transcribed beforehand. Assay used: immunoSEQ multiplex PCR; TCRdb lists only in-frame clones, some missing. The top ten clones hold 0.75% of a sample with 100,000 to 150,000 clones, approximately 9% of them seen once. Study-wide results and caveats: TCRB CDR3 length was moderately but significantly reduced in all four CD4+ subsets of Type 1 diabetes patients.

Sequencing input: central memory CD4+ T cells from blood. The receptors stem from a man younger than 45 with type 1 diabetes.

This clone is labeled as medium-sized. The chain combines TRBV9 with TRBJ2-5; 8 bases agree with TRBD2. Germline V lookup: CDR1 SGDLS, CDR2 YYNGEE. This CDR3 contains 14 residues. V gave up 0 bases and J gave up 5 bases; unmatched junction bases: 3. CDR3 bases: TGTGCCAGCAGCGTAGGTATAGCGGGGGAGACCCAGTACTTC. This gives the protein CASSVGIAGETQYF.

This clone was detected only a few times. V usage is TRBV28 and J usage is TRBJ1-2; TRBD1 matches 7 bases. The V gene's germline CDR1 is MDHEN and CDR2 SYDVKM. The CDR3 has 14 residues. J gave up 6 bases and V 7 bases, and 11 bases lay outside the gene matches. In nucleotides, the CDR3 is TGTGCCAGCACCCTCTCTGGACAGGCGGATGGCTACACCTTC. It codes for CASTLSGQADGYTF.

The CDR3 sequence: CASSQYSAGYTF. The CDR3 DNA is TGTGCCAGCAGCCAATACAGTGCTGGCTACACCTTC. The chain carries TRBV7-2 and TRBJ1-2; no definite D call. From germline, CDR1 is SGHTA and CDR2 FQGNSA. The CDR3 runs 12 residues. V dropped 5 bases and J dropped 7 bases, with 11 bases sitting between them.

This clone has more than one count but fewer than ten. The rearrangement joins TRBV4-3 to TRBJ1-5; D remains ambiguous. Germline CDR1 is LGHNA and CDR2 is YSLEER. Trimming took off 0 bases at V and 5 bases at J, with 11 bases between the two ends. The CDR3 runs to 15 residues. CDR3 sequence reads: CASSQDLSDYQPQHF. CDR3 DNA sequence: TGCGCCAGCAGCCAAGATCTGTCAGATTATCAGCCCCAGCATTTT.

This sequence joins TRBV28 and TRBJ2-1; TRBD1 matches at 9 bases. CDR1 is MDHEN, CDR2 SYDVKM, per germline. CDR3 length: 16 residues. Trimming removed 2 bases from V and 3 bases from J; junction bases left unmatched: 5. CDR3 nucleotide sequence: TGTGCCAGCAGTTTACTGGGACAGGGAGGCTACAATGAGCAGTTCTTC. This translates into CASSLLGQGGYNEQFF.

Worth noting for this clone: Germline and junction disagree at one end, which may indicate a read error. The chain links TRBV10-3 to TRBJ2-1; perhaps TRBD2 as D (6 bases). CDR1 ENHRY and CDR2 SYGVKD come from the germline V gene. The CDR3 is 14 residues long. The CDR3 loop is CAISEAGSYTEQFF. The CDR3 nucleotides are TGTGCCATCAGTGAGGCGGGGTCCTACACTGAGCAGTTCTTC.

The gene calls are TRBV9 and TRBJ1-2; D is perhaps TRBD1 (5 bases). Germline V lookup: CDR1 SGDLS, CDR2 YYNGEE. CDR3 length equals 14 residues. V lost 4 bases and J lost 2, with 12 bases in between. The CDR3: CASSPTGENYGYTF. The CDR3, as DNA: TGTGCCAGCAGCCCTACAGGAGAGAACTATGGCTACACCTTC.

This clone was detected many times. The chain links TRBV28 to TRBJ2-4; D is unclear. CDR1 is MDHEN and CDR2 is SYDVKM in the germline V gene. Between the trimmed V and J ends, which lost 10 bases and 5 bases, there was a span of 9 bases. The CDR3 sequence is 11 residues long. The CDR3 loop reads CATAIENIQYF. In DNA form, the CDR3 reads TGTGCCACTGCGATCGAAAACATTCAGTACTTC.

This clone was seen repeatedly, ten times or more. The CDR3 is CASSSNRPSGETQYF. The DNA for the CDR3 is TGCGCCAGCAGCTCAAACAGGCCGTCAGGGGAGACCCAGTACTTC. The chain links TRBV5-1 to TRBJ2-5; weak D call: TRBD1 (5 bases). The CDR3 is 15 amino acids. With 3 bases removed from V and 5 bases from J, the gap between germline ends came to 17 bases. CDR1 and CDR2 from the germline V gene are SGHRS and YFSETQ.

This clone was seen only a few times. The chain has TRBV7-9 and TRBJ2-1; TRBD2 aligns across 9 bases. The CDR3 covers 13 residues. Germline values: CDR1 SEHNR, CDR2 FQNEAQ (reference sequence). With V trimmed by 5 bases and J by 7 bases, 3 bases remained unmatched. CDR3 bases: TGTGCCAGCAGCATGGGACTAGCAAATGAGCAGTTCTTC. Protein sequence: CASSMGLANEQFF.

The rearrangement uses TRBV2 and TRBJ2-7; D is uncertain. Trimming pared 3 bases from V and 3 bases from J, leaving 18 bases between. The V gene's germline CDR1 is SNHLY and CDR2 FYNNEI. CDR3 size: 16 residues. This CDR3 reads CASSESPSPYLYEQYF. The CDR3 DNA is TGTGCCAGCAGTGAGTCCCCCAGTCCTTACCTCTACGAGCAGTACTTC.

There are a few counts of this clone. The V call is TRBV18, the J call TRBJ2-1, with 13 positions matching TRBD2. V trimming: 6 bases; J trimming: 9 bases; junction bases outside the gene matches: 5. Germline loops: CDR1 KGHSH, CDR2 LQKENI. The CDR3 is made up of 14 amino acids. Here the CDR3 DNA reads TGTGCCAGCTCGCGGACTAGCGGGGGAGTTGAGCAGTTCTTC. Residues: CASSRTSGGVEQFF. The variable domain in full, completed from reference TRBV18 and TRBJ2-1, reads NAGVMQNPRHLVRRRGQEARLRCSPMKGHSHVYWYRQLPEEGLKFMVYLQKENIIDESGMPKERFSAEFPKEGPSILRIQQVVRGDSAAYFCASSRTSGGVEQFFGPGTRLTVL.

The CDR3 spells CSVGQGARAEQYF. The CDR3 bases are TGCAGCGTTGGACAGGGGGCGCGAGCCGAGCAGTACTTC. The chain recombines TRBV29-1 with TRBJ2-7; 10 bases agree with TRBD1. This CDR3 has 13 amino acids. Germline loops: CDR1 SQVTM, CDR2 ANQGSEA. V lost 4 bases, J lost 6 bases, and 6 bases stayed unmatched.

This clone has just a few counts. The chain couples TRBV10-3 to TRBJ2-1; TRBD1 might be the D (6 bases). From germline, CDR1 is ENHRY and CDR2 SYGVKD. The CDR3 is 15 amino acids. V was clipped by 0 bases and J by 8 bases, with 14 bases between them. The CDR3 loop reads CAISESTGFGDEQFF. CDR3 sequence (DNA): TGTGCCATCAGTGAGTCAACAGGGTTCGGGGATGAGCAGTTCTTC.

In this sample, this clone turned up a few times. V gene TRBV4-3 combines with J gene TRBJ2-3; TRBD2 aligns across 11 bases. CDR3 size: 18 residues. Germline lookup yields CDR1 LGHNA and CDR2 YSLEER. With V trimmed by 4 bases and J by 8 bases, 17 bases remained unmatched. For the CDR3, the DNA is TGCGCCAGCAGCCCGCATGCCGGGACTAGCGGCCTACTGGGTACGCAGTATTTT. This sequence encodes CASSPHAGTSGLLGTQYF.

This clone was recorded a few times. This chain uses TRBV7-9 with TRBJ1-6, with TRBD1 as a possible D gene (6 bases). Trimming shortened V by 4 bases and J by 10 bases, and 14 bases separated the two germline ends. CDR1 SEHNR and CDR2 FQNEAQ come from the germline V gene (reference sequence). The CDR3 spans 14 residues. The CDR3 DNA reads TGTGCCAGCAGCTCGACTCCTGGGGGCTCACCCCTCCACTTT. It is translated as CASSSTPGGSPLHF.

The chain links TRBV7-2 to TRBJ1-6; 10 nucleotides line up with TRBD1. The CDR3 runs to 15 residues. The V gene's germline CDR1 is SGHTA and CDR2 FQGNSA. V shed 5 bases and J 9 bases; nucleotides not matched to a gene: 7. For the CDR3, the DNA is TGTGCCAGCAGCCCCAGGACAGGGGGTGTTTCACCCCTCCACTTT. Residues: CASSPRTGGVSPLHF.

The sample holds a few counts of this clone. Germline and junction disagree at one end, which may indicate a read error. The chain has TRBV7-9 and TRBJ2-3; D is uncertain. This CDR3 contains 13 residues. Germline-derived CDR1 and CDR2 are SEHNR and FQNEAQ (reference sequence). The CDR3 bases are TGTGCTAGCAGCTTAGCCCTCCGGGATACGCAGTATTTT. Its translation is CASSLALRDTQYF.